These 16 T cell receptor beta chains were all obtained from the same sample, sequenced in a study of cytomegalovirus exposure and HLA in healthy donors. Primers for the PCR totalled 60 Vbeta and 13 Jbeta. The data were produced by immunoSEQ multiplex PCR, yet TCRdb's version contains in-frame clones alone and is incomplete. The data show fewer than 250,000 clones, roughly 77% seen once. Input material: PBMCs. All receptors derive from a woman in her 50s in good health and CMV-seronegative.

The chain has TRBV28 and TRBJ2-7; 7 bases agree with TRBD1. Germline values: CDR1 MDHEN, CDR2 SYDVKM. This CDR3 contains 12 residues. The V segment lost 6 bases and the J segment 9 bases; nucleotides outside the gene matches: 8. The CDR3 protein is CASSLRYRGQYF. The CDR3 nucleotides are TGTGCCAGCAGCTTACGTTACAGGGGGCAGTACTTC.

CDR3 nucleotide sequence: TGTGCCAGTAGTATAGCAGGGGCCCGTCTCATGAACACTGAAGCTTTCTTT. This encodes CASSIAGARLMNTEAFF. The rearrangement joins TRBV19 to TRBJ1-1; TRBD1 might be the D (6 bases). Germline V gene lookup returns CDR1 LNHDA and CDR2 SQIVND (reference sequence). Trimming pared 1 base from V and 0 bases from J, leaving 15 bases between. This CDR3 region has 17 residues. Using reference TRBV19 and TRBJ1-1 for the parts outside the CDR3, the full variable domain is DGGITQSPKYLFRKEGQNVTLSCEQNLNHDAMYWYRQDPGQGLRLIYYSQIVNDFQKGDIAEGYSVSREKKESFPLTVTSAQKNPTAFYLCASSIAGARLMNTEAFFGQGTRLTVV.

J is TRBJ2-5 and V is TRBV2; 9 bases are shared with TRBD2. Germline CDR1 SNHLY, CDR2 FYNNEI. Losses at the gene ends were 7 bases for V and 1 base for J; bases not matched to a gene: 7. The CDR3 runs 15 residues. CDR3 loop: CASKLAGARQETQYF. The DNA of the CDR3 is TGTGCCAGCAAGTTAGCGGGGGCTCGCCAAGAGACCCAGTACTTC.

V gene TRBV18 combines with J gene TRBJ1-2; the match to TRBD1 covers 12 bases. The germline CDR1 and CDR2 sequences are KGHSH and LQKENI. The CDR3 totals 16 residues. Unmatched junction bases numbered 9, after V lost 4 bases and J lost 6 bases. The CDR3 DNA reads TGTGCCAGCTCACTATTTCCGGGACAGGGGGCGGATGGCTACACCTTC. Its translation: CASSLFPGQGADGYTF.

The rearrangement uses TRBV2 and TRBJ2-1; 10 nucleotides agree with TRBD2. V dropped 6 bases and J dropped 0; count of bases not matched to a gene: 2. This CDR3 contains 15 residues. Per germline, CDR1 SNHLY and CDR2 FYNNEI. CDR3 region: CASSRLAGSYNEQFF. CDR3 nucleotide sequence: TGTGCCAGCAGCAGACTAGCGGGCTCCTACAATGAGCAGTTCTTC.

The chain couples TRBV5-1 to TRBJ2-1, with no clear D. The V gene's germline CDR1 is SGHRS and CDR2 YFSETQ. Trimming left V 4 bases short and J 5 bases short, with 16 bases between. This CDR3 contains 15 residues. The CDR3 coding sequence is TGCGCCAGCAGCGGTGCCCTCACTACGGACAATGAGCAGTTCTTC. Its protein is CASSGALTTDNEQFF.

The chain links TRBV4-3 to TRBJ2-7; the D gene is possibly TRBD2 (6 bases). The CDR3 runs 15 residues. Between the trimmed V and J ends, which lost 3 bases and 0 bases, there was a span of 12 bases. Germline CDR1 is LGHNA and CDR2 is YSLEER. The CDR3 nucleotides read TGCGCCAGCAGCCAGGGAGCGGGCCGCTCCTACGAGCAGTACTTC. The encoded protein is CASSQGAGRSYEQYF.

The rearrangement links TRBV19 to TRBJ1-3; D perhaps matches TRBD1 (6 bases). There are 16 residues in the CDR3. With 5 bases removed from V and 0 bases from J, the gap between germline ends came to 14 bases. Germline assignment: CDR1 LNHDA and CDR2 SQIVND (reference sequence). CDR3: CASSLFLGGSGNTIYF. In DNA, the CDR3 is TGTGCCAGTAGTCTGTTCTTAGGGGGCTCTGGAAACACCATATATTTT. The full variable domain, in which reference TRBV19 and TRBJ1-3 provide the parts outside the CDR3, is DGGITQSPKYLFRKEGQNVTLSCEQNLNHDAMYWYRQDPGQGLRLIYYSQIVNDFQKGDIAEGYSVSREKKESFPLTVTSAQKNPTAFYLCASSLFLGGSGNTIYFGEGSWLTVV.

The chain couples TRBV6-5 to TRBJ1-3, with unresolved D. Germline V gene lookup returns CDR1 MNHEY and CDR2 SVGAGI. Trimming cost V 5 bases and J 0 bases, with 8 bases left between them. The CDR3 has 14 residues. The CDR3 DNA reads as TGTGCCAGCAGTACTGGTTTCTCTGGAAACACCATATATTTT. This translates into CASSTGFSGNTIYF.

The chain uses TRBV11-2 and TRBJ1-2; 8 bases match TRBD1. There are 15 residues in the CDR3. Germline-derived CDR1 and CDR2 are SGHAT and FQNNGV. V lost 5 bases and J lost 0; bases outside the gene matches: 5. CDR3 in amino acids: CASSPGTGANYGYTF. CDR3 bases: TGTGCCAGCAGCCCAGGGACAGGAGCTAACTATGGCTACACCTTC.

This sequence joins TRBV4-3 and TRBJ2-1, with 7 bases fitting TRBD2. V shed 4 bases, J shed 6 bases, and the junction held 15 bases outside the gene matches. CDR3 length: 17 residues. Germline V gene sequence: CDR1 LGHNA, CDR2 YSLEER. CDR3 sequence: CASSRGTGGSGRNEQFF. The CDR3 DNA reads TGCGCCAGCAGCCGAGGAACTGGCGGGAGTGGTCGCAATGAGCAGTTCTTC.

The chain uses TRBV29-1 and TRBJ1-2; 11 nucleotides line up with TRBD1. V shed 6 bases, J shed 4 bases, and the junction held 4 bases outside the gene matches. The CDR3 has 13 amino acids. Looked up from germline, CDR1 is SQVTM and CDR2 is ANQGSEA. CDR3 amino acids: CSVGQGETYGYTF. The DNA for the CDR3 is TGCAGCGTGGGACAGGGGGAAACCTATGGCTACACCTTC.

The chain recombines TRBV28 with TRBJ1-3; 7 bases align to TRBD1. The V and J ends lost 6 bases and 4 bases, in that order; junction bases with no gene match: 9. The germline gives CDR1 MDHEN, CDR2 SYDVKM. This CDR3 is built from 15 residues. DNA of the CDR3: TGTGCCAGCAGCCGACAGGGAGTGGGCGGAAACACCATATATTTT. This translates into CASSRQGVGGNTIYF.

The chain employs TRBV7-9 and TRBJ1-2; TRBD1 might be the D (5 bases). Per germline, CDR1 SEHNR and CDR2 FQNEAQ (reference sequence). V lost 5 bases and J lost 8, with 12 bases in between. This CDR3 is 12 amino acids long. This CDR3 reads CASSPNGGGYTF. In DNA, the CDR3 is TGTGCCAGCAGCCCGAACGGGGGGGGCTACACCTTC.

The chain links TRBV28 to TRBJ1-5; D ambiguous. The V gene lost 3 bases and the J gene lost 4 bases, with 7 bases spanning the gap. The length of the CDR3 is 13 residues. CDR1 is MDHEN, CDR2 SYDVKM, per germline. The CDR3 DNA reads TGTGCCAGCAGTTTGAGCTCTAATCAGCCCCAGCATTTT. It codes for CASSLSSNQPQHF.

The chain has TRBV18 and TRBJ2-5; perhaps TRBD1 as D (5 bases). The CDR3 has 13 residues. The V end lost 0 bases, the J end lost 4 bases, and 6 bases lay between the germline ends. Germline values: CDR1 KGHSH, CDR2 LQKENI. The CDR3 DNA follows: TGTGCCAGCTCACCACCAAGGGGAGAGACCCAGTACTTC. Its protein is CASSPPRGETQYF.